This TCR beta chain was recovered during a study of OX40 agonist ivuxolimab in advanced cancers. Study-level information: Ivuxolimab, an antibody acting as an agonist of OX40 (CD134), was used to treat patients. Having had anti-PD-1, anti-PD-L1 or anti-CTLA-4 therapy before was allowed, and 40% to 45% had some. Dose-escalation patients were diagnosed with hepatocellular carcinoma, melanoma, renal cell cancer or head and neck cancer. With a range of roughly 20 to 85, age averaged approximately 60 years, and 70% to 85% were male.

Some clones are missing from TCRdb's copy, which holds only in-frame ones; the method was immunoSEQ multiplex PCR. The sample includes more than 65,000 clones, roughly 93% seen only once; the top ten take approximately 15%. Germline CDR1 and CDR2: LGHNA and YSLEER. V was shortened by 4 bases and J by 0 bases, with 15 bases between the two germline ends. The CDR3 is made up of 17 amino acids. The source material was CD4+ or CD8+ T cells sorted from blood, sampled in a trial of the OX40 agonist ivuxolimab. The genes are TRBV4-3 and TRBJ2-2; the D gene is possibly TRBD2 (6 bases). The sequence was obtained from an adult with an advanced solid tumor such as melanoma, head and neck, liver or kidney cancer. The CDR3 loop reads CASSPVGTPPNTGELFF. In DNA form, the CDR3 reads TGCGCCAGCAGCCCCGTAGGGACTCCACCGAACACCGGGGAGCTGTTTTTT.